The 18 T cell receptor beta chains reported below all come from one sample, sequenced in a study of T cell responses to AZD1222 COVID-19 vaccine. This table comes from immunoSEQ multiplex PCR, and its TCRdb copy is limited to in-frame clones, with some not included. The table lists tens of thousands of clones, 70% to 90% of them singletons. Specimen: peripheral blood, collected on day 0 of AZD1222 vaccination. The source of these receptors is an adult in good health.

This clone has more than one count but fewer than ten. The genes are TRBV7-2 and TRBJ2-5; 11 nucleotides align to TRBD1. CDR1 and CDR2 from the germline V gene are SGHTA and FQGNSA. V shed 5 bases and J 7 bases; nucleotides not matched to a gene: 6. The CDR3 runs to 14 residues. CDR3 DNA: TGTGCCAGCAGCCTCGGACAGGGGGCAGTGACCCAGTACTTC. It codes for CASSLGQGAVTQYF.

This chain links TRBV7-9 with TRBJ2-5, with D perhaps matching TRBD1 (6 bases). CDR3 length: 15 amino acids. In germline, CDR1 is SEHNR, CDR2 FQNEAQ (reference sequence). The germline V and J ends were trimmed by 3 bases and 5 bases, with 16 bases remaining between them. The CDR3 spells CASSFPQGNGETQYF. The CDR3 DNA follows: TGTGCCAGCAGCTTCCCACAGGGCAACGGGGAGACCCAGTACTTC.

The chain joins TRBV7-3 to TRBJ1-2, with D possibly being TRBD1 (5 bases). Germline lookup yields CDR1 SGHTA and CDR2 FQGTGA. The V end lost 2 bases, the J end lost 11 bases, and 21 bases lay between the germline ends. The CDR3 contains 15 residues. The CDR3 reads CASSLESSGVAGYTF. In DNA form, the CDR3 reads TGTGCCAGCAGCTTAGAATCATCGGGGGTGGCCGGGTACACCTTC. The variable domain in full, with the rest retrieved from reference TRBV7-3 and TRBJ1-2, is GAGVSQTPSNKVTEKGKYVELRCDPISGHTALYWYRQSLGQGPEFLIYFQGTGAADDSGLPNDRFFAVRPEGSVSTLKIQRTERGDSAVYLCASSLESSGVAGYTFGSGTRLTVV.

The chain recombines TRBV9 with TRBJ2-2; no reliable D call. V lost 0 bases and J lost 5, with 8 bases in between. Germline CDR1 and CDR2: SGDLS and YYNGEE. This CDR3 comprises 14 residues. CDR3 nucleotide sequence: TGTGCCAGCAGCGTAGGCGGAACAACCGGGGAGCTGTTTTTT. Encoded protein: CASSVGGTTGELFF.

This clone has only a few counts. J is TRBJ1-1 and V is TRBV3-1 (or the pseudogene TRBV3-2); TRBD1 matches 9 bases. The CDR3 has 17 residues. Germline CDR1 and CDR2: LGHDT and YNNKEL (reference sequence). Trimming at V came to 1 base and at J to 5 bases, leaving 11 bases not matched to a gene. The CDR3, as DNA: TGTGCCAGCAGCCAAGTCTGGGGACAGGGCTCGGGGACTGAAGCTTTCTTT. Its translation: CASSQVWGQGSGTEAFF.

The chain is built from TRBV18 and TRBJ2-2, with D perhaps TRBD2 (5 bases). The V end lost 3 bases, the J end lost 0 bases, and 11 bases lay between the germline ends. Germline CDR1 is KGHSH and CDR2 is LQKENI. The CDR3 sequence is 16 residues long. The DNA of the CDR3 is TGTGCCAGCTCACCCCGTGTGGGAGCGAACACCGGGGAGCTGTTTTTT. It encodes CASSPRVGANTGELFF.

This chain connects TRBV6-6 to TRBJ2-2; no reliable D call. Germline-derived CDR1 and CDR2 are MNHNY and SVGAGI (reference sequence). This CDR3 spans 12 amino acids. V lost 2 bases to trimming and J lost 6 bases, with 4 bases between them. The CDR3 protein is CASSYQPGELFF. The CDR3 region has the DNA TGTGCCAGCAGTTACCAGCCCGGGGAGCTGTTTTTT.

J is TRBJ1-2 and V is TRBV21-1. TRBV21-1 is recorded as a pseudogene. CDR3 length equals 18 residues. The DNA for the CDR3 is TGTGCCAGCAGCAAAGAGGGCCAAAGGGCACTACCCCACTATGGCTACACCTTC. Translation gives CASSKEGQRALPHYGYTF.

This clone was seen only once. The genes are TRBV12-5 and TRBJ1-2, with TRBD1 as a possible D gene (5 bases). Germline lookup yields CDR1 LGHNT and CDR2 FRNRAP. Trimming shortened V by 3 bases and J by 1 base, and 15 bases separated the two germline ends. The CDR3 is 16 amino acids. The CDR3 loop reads CASGFALTGDNYGYTF. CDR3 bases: TGTGCTAGTGGTTTCGCCCTTACAGGCGATAACTATGGCTACACCTTC.

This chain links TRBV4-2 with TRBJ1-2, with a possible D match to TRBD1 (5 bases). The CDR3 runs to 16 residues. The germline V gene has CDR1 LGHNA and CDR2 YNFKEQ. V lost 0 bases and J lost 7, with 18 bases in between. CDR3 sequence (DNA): TGTGCCAGCAGCCAAGATTTGTCAGGGAAGGGCTTTGGCTACACCTTC. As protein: CASSQDLSGKGFGYTF.

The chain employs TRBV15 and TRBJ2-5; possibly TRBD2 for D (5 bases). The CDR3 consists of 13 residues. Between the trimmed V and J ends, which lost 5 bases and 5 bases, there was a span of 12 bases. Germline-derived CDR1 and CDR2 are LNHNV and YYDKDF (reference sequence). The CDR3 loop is CATSFSRRETQYF. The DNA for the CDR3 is TGTGCCACCAGCTTCTCGCGGAGGGAGACCCAGTACTTC.

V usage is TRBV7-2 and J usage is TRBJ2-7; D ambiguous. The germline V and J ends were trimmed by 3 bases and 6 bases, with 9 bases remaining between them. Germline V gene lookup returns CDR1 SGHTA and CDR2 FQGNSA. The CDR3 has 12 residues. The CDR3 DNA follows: TGTGCCAGCAGCTTCCCCCCCCTCGAGCAGTACTTC. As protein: CASSFPPLEQYF.

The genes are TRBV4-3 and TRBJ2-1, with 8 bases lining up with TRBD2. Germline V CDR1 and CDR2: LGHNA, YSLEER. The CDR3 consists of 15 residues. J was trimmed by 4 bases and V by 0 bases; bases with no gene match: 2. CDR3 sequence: CASSQDTSGYNEQFF. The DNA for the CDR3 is TGCGCCAGCAGCCAAGATACTAGCGGTTACAATGAGCAGTTCTTC.

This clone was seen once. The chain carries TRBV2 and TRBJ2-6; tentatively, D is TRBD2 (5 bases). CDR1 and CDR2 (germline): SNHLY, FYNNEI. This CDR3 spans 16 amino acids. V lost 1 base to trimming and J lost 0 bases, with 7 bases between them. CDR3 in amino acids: CASSEGGLSGANVLTF. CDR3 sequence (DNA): TGTGCCAGCAGTGAAGGAGGGCTCTCTGGGGCCAACGTCCTGACTTTC.

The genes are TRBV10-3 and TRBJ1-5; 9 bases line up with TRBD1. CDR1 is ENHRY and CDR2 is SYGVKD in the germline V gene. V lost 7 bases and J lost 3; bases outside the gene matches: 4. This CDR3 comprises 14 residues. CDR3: CAIKGQGNNQPQHF. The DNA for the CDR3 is TGTGCCATCAAGGGACAGGGAAACAATCAGCCCCAGCATTTT.

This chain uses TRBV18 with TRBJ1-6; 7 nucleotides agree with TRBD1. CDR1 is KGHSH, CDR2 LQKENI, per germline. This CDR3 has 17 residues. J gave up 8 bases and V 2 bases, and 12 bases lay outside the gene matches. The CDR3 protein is CASSPANRGRGDSPLHF. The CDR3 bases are TGTGCCAGCTCACCAGCGAACAGGGGCCGAGGGGATTCACCCCTCCACTTT.

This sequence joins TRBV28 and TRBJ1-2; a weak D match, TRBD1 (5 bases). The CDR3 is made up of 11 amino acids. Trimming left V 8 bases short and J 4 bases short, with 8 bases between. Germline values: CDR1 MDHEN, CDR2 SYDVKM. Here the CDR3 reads CASSTGYGYTF. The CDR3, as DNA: TGTGCCAGCTCTACAGGCTATGGCTACACCTTC.

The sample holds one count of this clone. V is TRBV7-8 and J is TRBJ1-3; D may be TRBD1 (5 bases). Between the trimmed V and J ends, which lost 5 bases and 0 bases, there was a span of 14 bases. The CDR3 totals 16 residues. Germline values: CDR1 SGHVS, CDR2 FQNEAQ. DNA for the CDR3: TGTGCCAGCAGCCCCAGCGGGGGAAGCTCTGGAAACACCATATATTTT. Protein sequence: CASSPSGGSSGNTIYF.